This T cell receptor beta chain was identified during a study of T cells expressing NK-cell markers (dated by TCRdb to the early 2020s). About the study as a whole: In sorted CD3+CD56+NKG2C+, CD3+CD56+NKG2C- and CD3+CD56-NKG2C+ T-cell subsets from roughly 8 donors, TCR beta-chain repertoires were profiled. Seven of the eight sequenced donors were HCMV-seropositive and one was HCMV-seronegative. The study sequenced eight donors, all healthy volunteers chosen at random: three men and five women. The libraries were sequenced on Illumina HiSeq 2000/2500, MiSeq or NextSeq, producing 2 x 150 bp reads. Findings and caveats that apply to the study as a whole: Those dominant clonotypes were again the most abundant among CD3+CD56-NKG2C+ cells in a handful of donors, at roughly 28.3-65%. In six donors, the dominant CD3+CD56+NKG2C+ clonotypes ranked among the top 10 CD8+ clonotypes, making up about 1.0-8% of CD8+ T cells. It remained unclear whether the expanded NKG2C-expressing T cell clones were specific for HCMV antigens.

TCRdb shows the sequencer as Illumina HiSeq 2000. TCR beta cDNA libraries were made by 5'RACE template switching that added a universal primer site and unique molecular identifiers. cDNA synthesis was primed from the TCR beta constant segment, followed by two successive PCR amplification steps. Under the source paper's analysis protocol: MIGEC was used to demultiplex reads and group reads by UMI, and MiTCR was used to assemble and quantify clonotypes. To remove erroneous sequences, TCR cDNA sequences were retained only when supported by two or more reads. The tcR package was used for downstream repertoire analysis, with clonotypes matched between fractions based on CDR3 nucleotide sequence plus V segment. VDJmatch was used to annotate antigen specificity against VDJdb, with one amino acid substitution in CDR3 allowed. The reads underwent TCRdb reprocessing, giving one record for each CDR3 protein sequence and no DNA. These V and J calls derive from TCRdb rather than the authors' analysis. The table held for this sample gives 350,000 to 400,000 distinct CDR3 sequences. The ten largest clones add up to about 10% of the sample.

From a lookup of the germline V gene (reference sequence), CDR1 and CDR2 are LNHDA and SQIVND. The CDR3 numbers 14 residues from cysteine through phenylalanine. No DNA is recorded. A commercial ELISA kit detecting HCMV-specific IgG in serum was used to determine HCMV serostatus. Ficoll density gradient centrifugation was used to isolate peripheral blood mononuclear cells from blood. Concerning this clonotype itself: Its antigen is still unknown.

This chain joins TRBV19 to TRBJ2-1; TCRdb's D call, TRBD2, is unchecked because there is no DNA. What was sequenced was blood T cells: a sorted CD56 or NKG2C T cell subset, CD4+ or CD8+ T cells, or bulk PBMC T cells (not recorded which). The sequence was obtained from a woman between 50 and 59 years old in good health. Donor details come from another sample of the same person, matched by shared clones. The CDR3 loop reads CASGTSGIYNEQFF.